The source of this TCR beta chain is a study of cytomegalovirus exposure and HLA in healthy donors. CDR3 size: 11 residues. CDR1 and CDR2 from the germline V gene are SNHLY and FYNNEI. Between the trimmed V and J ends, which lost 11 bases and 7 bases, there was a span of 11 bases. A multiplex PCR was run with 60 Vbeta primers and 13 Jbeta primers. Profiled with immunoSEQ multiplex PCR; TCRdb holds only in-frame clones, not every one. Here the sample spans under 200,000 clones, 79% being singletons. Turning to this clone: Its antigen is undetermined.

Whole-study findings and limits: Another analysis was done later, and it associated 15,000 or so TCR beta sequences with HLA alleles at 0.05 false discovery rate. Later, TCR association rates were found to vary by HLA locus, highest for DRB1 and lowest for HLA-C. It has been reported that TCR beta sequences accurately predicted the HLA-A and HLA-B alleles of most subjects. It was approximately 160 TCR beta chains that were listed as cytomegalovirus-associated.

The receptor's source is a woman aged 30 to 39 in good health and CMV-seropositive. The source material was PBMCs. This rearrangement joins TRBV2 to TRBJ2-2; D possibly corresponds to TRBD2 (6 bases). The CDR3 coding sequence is TGTGCCTTAGAGGAGGGCGGGGAGCTGTTTTTT. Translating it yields CALEEGGELFF.